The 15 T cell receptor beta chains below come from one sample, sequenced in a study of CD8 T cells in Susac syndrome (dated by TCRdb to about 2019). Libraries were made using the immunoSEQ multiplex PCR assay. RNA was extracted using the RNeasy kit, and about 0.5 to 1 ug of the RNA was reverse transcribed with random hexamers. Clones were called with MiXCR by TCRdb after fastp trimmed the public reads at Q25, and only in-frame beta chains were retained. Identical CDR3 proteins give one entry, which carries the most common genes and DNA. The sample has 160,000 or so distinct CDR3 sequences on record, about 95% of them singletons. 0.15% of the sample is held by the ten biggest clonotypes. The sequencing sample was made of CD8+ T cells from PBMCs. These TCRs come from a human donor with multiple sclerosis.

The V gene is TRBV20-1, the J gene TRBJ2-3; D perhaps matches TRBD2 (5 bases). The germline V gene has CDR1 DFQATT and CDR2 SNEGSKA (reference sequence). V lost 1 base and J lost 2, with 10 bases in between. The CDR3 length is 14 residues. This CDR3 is CSARGGPSTDTQYF. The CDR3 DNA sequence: TGCAGTGCTAGAGGCGGGCCTTCCACAGATACGCAGTATTTT.

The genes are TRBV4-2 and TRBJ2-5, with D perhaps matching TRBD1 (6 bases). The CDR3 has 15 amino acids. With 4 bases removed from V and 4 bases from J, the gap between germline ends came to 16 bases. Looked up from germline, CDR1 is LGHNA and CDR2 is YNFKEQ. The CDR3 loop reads CASSPGHGGGETQYF. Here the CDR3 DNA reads TGTGCCAGCAGCCCGGGACACGGTGGGGGAGAGACCCAGTACTTC.

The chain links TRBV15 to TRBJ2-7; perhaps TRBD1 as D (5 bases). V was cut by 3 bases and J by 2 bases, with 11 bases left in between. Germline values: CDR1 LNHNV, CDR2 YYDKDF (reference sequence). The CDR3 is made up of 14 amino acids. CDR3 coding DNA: TGTGCCACCAGCAGCCCCCCGGACACCTACGAGCAGTACTTC. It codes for CATSSPPDTYEQYF.

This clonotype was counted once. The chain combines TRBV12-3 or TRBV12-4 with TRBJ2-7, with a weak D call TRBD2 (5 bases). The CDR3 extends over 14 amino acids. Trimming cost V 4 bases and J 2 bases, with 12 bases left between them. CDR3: CASSSGRAAYEQYF. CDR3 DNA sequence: TGTGCCAGCAGTTCCGGGCGGGCTGCCTACGAGCAGTACTTC.

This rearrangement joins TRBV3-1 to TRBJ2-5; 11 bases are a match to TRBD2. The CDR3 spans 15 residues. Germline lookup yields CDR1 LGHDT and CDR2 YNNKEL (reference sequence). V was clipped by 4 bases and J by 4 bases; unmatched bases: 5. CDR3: CASSLSGGARETQYF. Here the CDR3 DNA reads TGTGCCAGCAGCCTTAGCGGGGGGGCTCGAGAGACCCAGTACTTC.

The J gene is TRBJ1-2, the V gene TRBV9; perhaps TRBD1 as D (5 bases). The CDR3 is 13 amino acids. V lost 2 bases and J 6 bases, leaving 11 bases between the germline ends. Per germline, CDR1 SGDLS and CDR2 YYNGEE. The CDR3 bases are TGTGCCAGCAGCGTCGGGGGTACGGATGGCTACACCTTC. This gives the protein CASSVGGTDGYTF. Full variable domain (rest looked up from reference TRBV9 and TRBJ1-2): DSGVTQTPKHLITATGQRVTLRCSPRSGDLSVYWYQQSLDQGLQFLIQYYNGEERAKGNILERFSAQQFPDLHSELNLSSLELGDSALYFCASSVGGTDGYTFGSGTRLTVV.

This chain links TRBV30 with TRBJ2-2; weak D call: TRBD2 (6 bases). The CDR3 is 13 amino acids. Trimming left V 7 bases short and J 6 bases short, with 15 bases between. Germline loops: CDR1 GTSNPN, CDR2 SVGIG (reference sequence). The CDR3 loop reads CAFSGTSPGELFF. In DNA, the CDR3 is TGTGCCTTCTCCGGGACTTCCCCCGGGGAGCTGTTTTTT.

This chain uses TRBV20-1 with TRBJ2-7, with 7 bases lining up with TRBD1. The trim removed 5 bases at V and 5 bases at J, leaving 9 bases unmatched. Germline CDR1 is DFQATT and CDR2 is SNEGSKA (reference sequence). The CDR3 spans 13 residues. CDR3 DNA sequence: TGCAGTGCTCCCCCCCTCGGGACAGACGAGCAGTACTTC. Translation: CSAPPLGTDEQYF.

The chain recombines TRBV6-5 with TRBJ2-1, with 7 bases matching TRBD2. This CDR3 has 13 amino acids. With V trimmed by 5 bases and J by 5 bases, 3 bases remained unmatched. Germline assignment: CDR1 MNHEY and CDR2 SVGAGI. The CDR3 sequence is CASSPSGNNEQFF. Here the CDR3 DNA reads TGTGCCAGCAGTCCTAGCGGAAACAATGAGCAGTTCTTC.

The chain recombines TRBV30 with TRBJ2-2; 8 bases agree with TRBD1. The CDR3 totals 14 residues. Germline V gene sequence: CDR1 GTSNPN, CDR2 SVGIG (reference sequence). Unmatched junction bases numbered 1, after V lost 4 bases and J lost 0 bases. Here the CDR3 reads CAWTGGANTGELFF. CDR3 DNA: TGTGCCTGGACAGGGGGCGCGAACACCGGGGAGCTGTTTTTT.

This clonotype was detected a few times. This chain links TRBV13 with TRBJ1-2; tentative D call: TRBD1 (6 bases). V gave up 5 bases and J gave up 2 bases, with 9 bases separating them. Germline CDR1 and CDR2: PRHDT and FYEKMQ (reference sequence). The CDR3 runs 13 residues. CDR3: CASSHGQNYGYTF. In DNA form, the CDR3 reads TGTGCCAGCAGCCATGGACAGAACTATGGCTACACCTTC.

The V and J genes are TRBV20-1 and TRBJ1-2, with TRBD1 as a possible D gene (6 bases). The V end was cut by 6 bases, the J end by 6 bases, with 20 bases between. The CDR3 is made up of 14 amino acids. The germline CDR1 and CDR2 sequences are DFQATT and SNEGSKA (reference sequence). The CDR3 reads CSAVDRRLRDGYTF. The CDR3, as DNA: TGCAGTGCCGTGGACAGACGTCTTAGGGATGGCTACACCTTC.

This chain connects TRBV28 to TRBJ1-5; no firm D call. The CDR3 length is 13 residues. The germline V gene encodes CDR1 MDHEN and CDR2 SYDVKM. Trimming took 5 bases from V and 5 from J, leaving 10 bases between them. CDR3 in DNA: TGTGCCAGCAGTACGGGTTTGTATCAGCCCCAGCATTTT. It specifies CASSTGLYQPQHF.

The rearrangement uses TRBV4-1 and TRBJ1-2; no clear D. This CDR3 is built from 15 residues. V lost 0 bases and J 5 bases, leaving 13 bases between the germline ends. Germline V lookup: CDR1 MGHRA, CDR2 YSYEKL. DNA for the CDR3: TGCGCCAGCAGCCAAGAACGAACCGACGGTTATGGCTACACCTTC. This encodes CASSQERTDGYGYTF.

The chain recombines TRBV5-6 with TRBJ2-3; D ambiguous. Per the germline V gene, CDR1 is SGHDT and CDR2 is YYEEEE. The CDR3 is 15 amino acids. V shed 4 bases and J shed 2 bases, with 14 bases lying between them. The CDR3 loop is CASSNGPYVTDTQYF. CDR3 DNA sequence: TGTGCCAGCAGCAATGGACCGTACGTCACAGATACGCAGTATTTT.